This passage covers 4 T cell receptor beta chains from one sample sequenced in a study of OX40 agonist ivuxolimab in advanced cancers. Assay: immunoSEQ multiplex PCR; the TCRdb copy retains only in-frame clones and omits some. Counted here are about 93,000 clones, roughly nine tenths occurring once; the ten biggest clones make up 2.6%. Sequences were derived from CD4+ or CD8+ T cells sorted from blood, sampled in a trial of the OX40 agonist ivuxolimab. These TCRs come from an adult with an advanced solid tumor such as melanoma, head and neck, liver or kidney cancer.

The V call is TRBV28, the J call TRBJ2-3; D gene ambiguous. V lost 4 bases and J lost 6, with 2 bases in between. Germline CDR1 MDHEN, CDR2 SYDVKM. The CDR3 length is 10 residues. The CDR3 nucleotides are TGTGCCAGCAGTTGGGATACGCAGTATTTT. It specifies CASSWDTQYF.

The V gene is TRBV6-6, the J gene TRBJ1-1, with no clear D. This CDR3 comprises 13 residues. Between the trimmed V and J ends, which lost 6 bases and 4 bases, there was a span of 12 bases. CDR1 is MNHNY, CDR2 SVGAGI, per germline (reference sequence). The CDR3 DNA is TGTGCCAGCAGCCCACTCGGGTCCACTGAAGCTTTCTTT. Amino acids: CASSPLGSTEAFF.

This chain connects TRBV7-8 to TRBJ2-7; a weak D match, TRBD2 (5 bases). Between the trimmed V and J ends, which lost 1 base and 6 bases, there was a span of 10 bases. Germline assignment: CDR1 SGHVS and CDR2 FQNEAQ. The CDR3 sequence is 13 residues long. The CDR3, as DNA: TGTGCCAGCAGCTTAGGGACCGCGGGCGAGCAGTACTTC. Its translation is CASSLGTAGEQYF. Drawing the rest from reference TRBV7-8 and TRBJ2-7, the complete variable domain is GAGVSQSPRYKVAKRGQDVALRCDPISGHVSLFWYQQALGQGPEFLTYFQNEAQLDKSGLPSDRFFAERPEGSVSTLKIQRTQQEDSAVYLCASSLGTAGEQYFGPGTRLTVT.

The chain has TRBV5-1 and TRBJ1-4; 8 nucleotides align to TRBD1. The CDR3 covers 15 residues. Germline V gene data show CDR1 as SGHRS and CDR2 as YFSETQ. V shed 1 base, J shed 4 bases, and the junction held 3 bases outside the gene matches. CDR3 nucleotide sequence: TGCGCCAGCAGCTTGAGGGGACAGGTTAATGAAAAACTGTTTTTT. It translates to CASSLRGQVNEKLFF.